The 7 T cell receptor beta chains reported below all come from one sample, sequenced in a study of T-cell reconstitution after alpha-beta-depleted transplantation in children (dated by TCRdb to the mid-2010s). Library method: PCR. TCRdb names Illumina HiSeq 2500 as the instrument used. TCR library preparation used molecular barcoding, with unique molecular identifiers applied to normalize quantification of the TCRbeta repertoire. In-frame beta chains were kept once TCRdb had trimmed the public reads at Q25 with fastp and called clones with MiXCR. Every CDR3 protein is listed once, alongside the most common genes and DNA of its rows. Recorded for this sample are a few hundred thousand distinct CDR3 sequences; less than 15% of them occurred a single time. The ten largest clones capture roughly 4.5% of the sample. Here the sequenced sample was PBMCs, taken from the stem cell graft. These receptor sequences come from a human donor who donated a stem cell graft to a child with Fanconi anemia.

This clonotype was counted a few times. This rearrangement joins TRBV5-1 to TRBJ1-1, with D possibly matching TRBD1 (5 bases). Trimming removed 0 bases at V and 8 bases at J, with 14 bases between. The CDR3 totals 14 residues. Germline-derived CDR1 and CDR2 are SGHRS and YFSETQ. The CDR3 protein is CASSLAGPGGEAFF. CDR3 sequence (DNA): TGCGCCAGCAGCTTGGCAGGGCCCGGGGGAGAAGCTTTCTTT.

The chain combines TRBV29-1 with TRBJ2-3, with D maybe TRBD2 (6 bases). V was pared by 7 bases and J by 5 bases, with 19 bases between. The CDR3 totals 14 residues. The V gene's germline CDR1 is SQVTM and CDR2 ANQGSEA. CDR3 residues: CSAARGAGVDTQYF. CDR3 coding DNA: TGCAGCGCGGCGCGGGGCGCCGGGGTAGATACGCAGTATTTT.

The genes are TRBV30 and TRBJ2-1, with D perhaps matching TRBD1 or TRBD2 (6 bases each). The CDR3 spans 14 residues. Germline V gene lookup returns CDR1 GTSNPN and CDR2 SVGIG (reference sequence). V was cut by 2 bases and J by 2 bases, with 10 bases left in between. Here the CDR3 DNA reads TGTGCCTGGAGTTGGGGGGACACCTACAATGAGCAGTTCTTC. Its protein product is CAWSWGDTYNEQFF.

This clonotype came up a few times. The rearrangement joins TRBV4-3 to TRBJ2-3; D is possibly TRBD1 (5 bases). The V end lost 0 bases, the J end lost 1 base, and 11 bases lay between the germline ends. This CDR3 spans 16 amino acids. Germline V gene data show CDR1 as LGHNA and CDR2 as YSLEER. CDR3 protein: CASSQDSRARTDTQYF. The CDR3 nucleotides are TGCGCCAGCAGCCAAGATAGCAGGGCCCGCACAGATACGCAGTATTTT.

CDR3 DNA: TGTGCCAGCAGACGAAGCGGGACGGAACTTGAAAAACTGTTTTTT. Translated, it gives CASRRSGTELEKLFF. The rearrangement links TRBV7-9 to TRBJ1-4; the D gene is possibly TRBD1 (5 bases). This CDR3 region has 15 residues. With 6 bases removed from V and 7 bases from J, the gap between germline ends came to 18 bases. Germline CDR1 is SEHNR and CDR2 is FQNEAQ (reference sequence).

The rearrangement uses TRBV30 and TRBJ1-1; tentative D call: TRBD1 (6 bases). Trimming removed 2 bases at V and 7 bases at J, with 17 bases between. Per the germline V gene, CDR1 is GTSNPN and CDR2 is SVGIG (reference sequence). This CDR3 contains 14 residues. CDR3 sequence: CAWSPPGQRFEAFF. Written as DNA, the CDR3 is TGTGCCTGGAGTCCGCCGGGACAAAGATTTGAAGCTTTCTTT.

This clonotype was picked up many times. The chain is built from TRBV28 and TRBJ1-6, with 7 bases lining up with TRBD1. V was pared by 4 bases and J by 10 bases, with 4 bases of the junction left unmatched. This CDR3 is 13 amino acids long. CDR1 is MDHEN and CDR2 is SYDVKM in the germline V gene. CDR3 residues: CASSSDRESPLHF. The DNA of the CDR3 is TGTGCCAGCAGTTCCGACAGGGAATCACCCCTCCACTTT.